This T cell receptor (beta chain) stems from a study of blood T cell repertoires in COVID-19. Study in general: Sample material is recorded as cDNA or gDNA derived from T cells, B-cell-depleted T cells, or PBMCs.

Generated by immunoSEQ multiplex PCR, the TCRdb table keeps only in-frame clones and is missing some. This table holds hundreds of thousands of clones, around nine tenths found once. The germline CDR1 and CDR2 sequences are SEHNR and FQNEAQ (reference sequence). The CDR3 loop spans 14 amino acids. Trimming removed 2 bases from V and 11 bases from J; junction bases left unmatched: 10. Material: peripheral blood. The receptor comes from a woman aged 25 to 45 with COVID-19, enrolled during active disease. The chain recombines TRBV7-9 with TRBJ1-1; 8 bases agree with TRBD1. CDR3 in amino acids: CASSLTQGASIAFF. In DNA form, the CDR3 reads TGTGCCAGCAGCTTAACGCAGGGGGCGTCTATCGCTTTCTTT.